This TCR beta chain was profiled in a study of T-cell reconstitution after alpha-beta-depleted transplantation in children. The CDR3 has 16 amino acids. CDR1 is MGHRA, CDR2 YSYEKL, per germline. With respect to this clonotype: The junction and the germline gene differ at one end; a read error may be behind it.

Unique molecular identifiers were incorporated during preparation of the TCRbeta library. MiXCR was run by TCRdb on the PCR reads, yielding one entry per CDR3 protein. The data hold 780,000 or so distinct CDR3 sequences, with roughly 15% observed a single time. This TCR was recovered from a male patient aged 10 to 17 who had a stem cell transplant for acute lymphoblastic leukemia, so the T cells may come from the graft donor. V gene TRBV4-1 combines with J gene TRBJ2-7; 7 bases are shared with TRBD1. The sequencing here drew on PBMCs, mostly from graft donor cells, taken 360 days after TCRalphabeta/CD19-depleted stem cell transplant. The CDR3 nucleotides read TGCGCCAACAGCCAAGGAAGGGGGCAGGGATATTACGAGCAGTACTTC. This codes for CANSQGRGQGYYEQYF.